The source of this TCR beta chain is a study of tumor-infiltrating lymphocytes in primary liver carcinoma. The study, taken as a whole, reports: Against blood, tumors held a significantly higher top-250-clone fraction (p = 0.039). Only about 7.5-24% of top clones were detected in all five tumor regions.

The ends were cut back, 10 bases at V and 7 bases at J, with 14 bases in the middle. The V gene's germline CDR1 is SNHLY and CDR2 FYNNEI. The CDR3 consists of 11 residues. Scientists recovered RNA and DNA together from roughly 21-30 mg of unsorted bulk tissue. Every single tumor sample held over 75% viable tumor cells. Of note for this clonotype: No antigen is known for it. This sequence may be a read error, since a much larger clone differs from it by one base.

Using a constant-region primer together with ProtoScript II reverse transcriptase, TCR beta cDNA was made from around 0.55 ug of total RNA. Nested multiplex PCR, run for three rounds with slightly modified ARM-PCR, yielded TCR beta libraries. Investigators reported that the first two PCR rounds, at 10 cycles each, used TRBV1-TRBV30 forward primers with a C-beta reverse primer. TCRdb redid the calling of the multiplex PCR reads with MiXCR, one entry per CDR3 protein. The table lists some 120,000 distinct CDR3 sequences, 65% of them singletons. V usage is TRBV2 and J usage is TRBJ2-7; a weak D match, TRBD1 (5 bases). The origin of this receptor is a woman in her sixties or seventies with primary liver carcinoma and hepatitis B virus infection. The sequenced sample consisted of liver tumor tissue from sampling region 1. Subset specified: tumor region T1, superior pole. In DNA form, the CDR3 reads TGTGCCAACAGCCAGGGTCTTGAGCAGTACTTC. Translated: CANSQGLEQYF.